The 6 T cell receptor beta chains below come from one sample, sequenced in a study of somatic mutations in cytotoxic T cells in rheumatoid arthritis. Generated by immunoSEQ multiplex PCR, the TCRdb table keeps only in-frame clones and is missing some. The sample includes about 19,000 clones, around 83% of them seen just once. The sequenced sample consisted of CD8+ T cells sorted from blood. The receptors here all came from an adult with rheumatoid arthritis.

This rearrangement joins TRBV18 to TRBJ2-2; 13 nucleotides align to TRBD2. V lost 3 bases and J lost 4; bases outside the gene matches: 8. Germline loops: CDR1 KGHSH, CDR2 LQKENI. The CDR3 has 18 amino acids. As DNA, the CDR3 is TGTGCCAGCTCACCCGGACTAGCGGGGGCCGTCCCCACCGGGGAGCTGTTTTTT. Amino acids: CASSPGLAGAVPTGELFF. The whole variable domain, remainder taken from reference TRBV18 and TRBJ2-2, is NAGVMQNPRHLVRRRGQEARLRCSPMKGHSHVYWYRQLPEEGLKFMVYLQKENIIDESGMPKERFSAEFPKEGPSILRIQQVVRGDSAAYFCASSPGLAGAVPTGELFFGEGSRLTVL.

The chain joins TRBV18 to TRBJ1-1; 9 bases line up with TRBD1. Germline V gene lookup returns CDR1 KGHSH and CDR2 LQKENI. The J segment lost 3 bases and the V segment lost 3 bases, leaving 5 bases of the junction unmatched. The length of the CDR3 is 15 residues. CDR3 sequence (DNA): TGTGCCAGCTCACCGCCGGGACAGGGAGACACTGAAGCTTTCTTT. It encodes CASSPPGQGDTEAFF.

This chain links TRBV5-8 with TRBJ2-3, with TRBD2 matching over 7 bases. Germline trimming cut 0 bases from V and 4 bases from J; bases unmatched to any gene: 8. Germline CDR1 is SGHTS and CDR2 is YDEGEE. The CDR3 has 16 amino acids. CDR3: CASSLELALGSDTQYF. The DNA for the CDR3 is TGTGCCAGCAGCTTGGAACTAGCGCTCGGGTCAGATACGCAGTATTTT.

The gene calls are TRBV15 and TRBJ2-1; D not certain. The germline CDR1 and CDR2 sequences are LNHNV and YYDKDF (reference sequence). The CDR3 sequence is 13 residues long. The V end was cut by 1 base, the J end by 4 bases, with 5 bases between. The CDR3 sequence: CATSRVRYNEQFF. CDR3 bases: TGTGCCACCAGCAGAGTCCGGTACAATGAGCAGTTCTTC.

The sample holds one count of this clone. The CDR3 bases are TGTGCCAGCAGTTTGTCCCGGGGCAAAAACATTCAGTACTTC. It specifies CASSLSRGKNIQYF. The chain uses TRBV28 and TRBJ2-4; D is perhaps TRBD2 (5 bases). The CDR3 runs 14 residues. Trimming left V 3 bases short and J 3 bases short, with 9 bases between. Germline lookup yields CDR1 MDHEN and CDR2 SYDVKM.

The CDR3 spells CASSPQGGGRTTYEQYF. The CDR3 coding sequence is TGTGCCAGCTCACCCCAGGGGGGGGGCCGAACCACCTACGAGCAGTACTTC. V usage is TRBV18 and J usage is TRBJ2-7, with D perhaps matching TRBD1 or TRBD2 (7 bases each). This CDR3 contains 17 residues. Germline V gene lookup returns CDR1 KGHSH and CDR2 LQKENI. The germline V and J ends were trimmed by 3 bases and 2 bases, with 20 bases remaining between them.